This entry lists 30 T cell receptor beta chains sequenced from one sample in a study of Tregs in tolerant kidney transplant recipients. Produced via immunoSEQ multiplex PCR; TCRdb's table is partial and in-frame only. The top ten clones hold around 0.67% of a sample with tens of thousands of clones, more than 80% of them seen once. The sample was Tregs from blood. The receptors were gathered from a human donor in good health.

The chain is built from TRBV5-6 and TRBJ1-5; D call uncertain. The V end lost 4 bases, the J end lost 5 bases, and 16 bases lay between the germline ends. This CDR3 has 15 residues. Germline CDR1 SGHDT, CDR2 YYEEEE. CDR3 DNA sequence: TGTGCCAGCAGCCCCCGAGGGCGTGGAGATCAGCCCCAGCATTTT. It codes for CASSPRGRGDQPQHF.

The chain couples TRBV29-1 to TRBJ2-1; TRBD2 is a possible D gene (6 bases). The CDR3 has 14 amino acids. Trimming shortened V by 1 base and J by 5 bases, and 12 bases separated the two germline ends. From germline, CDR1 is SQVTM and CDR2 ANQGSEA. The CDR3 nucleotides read TGCAGCGTTGAAGGGAGGGTGTTCAACAATGAGCAGTTCTTC. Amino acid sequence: CSVEGRVFNNEQFF.

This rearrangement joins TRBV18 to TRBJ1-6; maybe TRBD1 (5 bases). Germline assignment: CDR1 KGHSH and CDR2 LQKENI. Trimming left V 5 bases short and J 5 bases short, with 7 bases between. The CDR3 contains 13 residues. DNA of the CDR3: TGTGCCAGCTCAGGGGCTGATAATTCACCCCTCCACTTT. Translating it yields CASSGADNSPLHF.

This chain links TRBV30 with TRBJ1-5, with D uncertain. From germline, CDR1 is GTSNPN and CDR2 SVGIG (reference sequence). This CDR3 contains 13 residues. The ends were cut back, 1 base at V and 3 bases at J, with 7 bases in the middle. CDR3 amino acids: CAWSAGTNQPQHF. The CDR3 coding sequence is TGTGCCTGGAGTGCCGGCACCAATCAGCCCCAGCATTTT.

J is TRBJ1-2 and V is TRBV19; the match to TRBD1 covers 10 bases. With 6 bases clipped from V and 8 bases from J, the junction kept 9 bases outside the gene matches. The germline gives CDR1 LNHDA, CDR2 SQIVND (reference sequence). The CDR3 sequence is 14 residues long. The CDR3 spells CASSPGTGVYGYTF. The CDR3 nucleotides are TGTGCCAGTAGCCCCGGGACAGGGGTGTACGGCTACACCTTC.

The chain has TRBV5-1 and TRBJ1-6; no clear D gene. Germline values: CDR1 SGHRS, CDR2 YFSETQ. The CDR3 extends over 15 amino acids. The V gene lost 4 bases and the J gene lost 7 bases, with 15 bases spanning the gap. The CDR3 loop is CASSAGWTGNSPLHF. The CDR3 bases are TGCGCCAGCAGCGCAGGCTGGACGGGGAATTCACCCCTCCACTTT.

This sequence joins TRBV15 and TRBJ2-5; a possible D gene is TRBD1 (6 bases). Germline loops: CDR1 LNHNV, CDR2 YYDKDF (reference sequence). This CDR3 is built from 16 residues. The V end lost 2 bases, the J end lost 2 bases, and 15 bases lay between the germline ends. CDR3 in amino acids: CATSRTIRGQQETQYF. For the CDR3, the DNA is TGTGCCACCAGCAGAACAATCAGGGGTCAGCAAGAGACCCAGTACTTC.

The CDR3 coding sequence is TGTGCCAGCAGCGGCCGGGGGGGGGAGCAGTACTTC. Its translation is CASSGRGGEQYF. This rearrangement joins TRBV11-3 to TRBJ2-7, with 8 nucleotides matching TRBD2. The CDR3 has 12 amino acids. The V gene's germline CDR1 is SGHNT and CDR2 YENEEA. With V trimmed by 5 bases and J by 7 bases, 4 bases remained unmatched.

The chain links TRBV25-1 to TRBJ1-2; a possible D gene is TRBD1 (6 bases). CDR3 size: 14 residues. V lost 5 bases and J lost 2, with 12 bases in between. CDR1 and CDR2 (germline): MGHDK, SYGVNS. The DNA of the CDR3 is TGTGCCAGCAGTCCCCGGGGGGGCAACTATGGCTACACCTTC. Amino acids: CASSPRGGNYGYTF.

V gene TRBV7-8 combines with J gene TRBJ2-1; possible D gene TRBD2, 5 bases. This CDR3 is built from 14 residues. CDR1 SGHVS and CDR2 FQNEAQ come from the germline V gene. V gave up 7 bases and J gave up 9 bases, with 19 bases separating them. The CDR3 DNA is TGTGCCAGCAACGCTCCGGGATACTCCGGTGAGCAGTTCTTC. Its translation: CASNAPGYSGEQFF.

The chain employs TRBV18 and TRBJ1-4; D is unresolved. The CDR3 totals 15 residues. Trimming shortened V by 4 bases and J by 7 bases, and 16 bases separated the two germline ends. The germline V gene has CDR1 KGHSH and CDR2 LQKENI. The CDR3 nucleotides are TGTGCCAGCTCACTAGCGGGGAGTTCAGGTGAAAAACTGTTTTTT. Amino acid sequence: CASSLAGSSGEKLFF.

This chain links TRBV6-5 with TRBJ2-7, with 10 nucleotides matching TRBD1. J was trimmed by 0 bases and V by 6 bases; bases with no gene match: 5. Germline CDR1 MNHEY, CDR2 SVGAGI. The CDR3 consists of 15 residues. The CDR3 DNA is TGTGCCAGCAGACGGAGACAGGGGGCCTCCTACGAGCAGTACTTC. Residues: CASRRRQGASYEQYF.

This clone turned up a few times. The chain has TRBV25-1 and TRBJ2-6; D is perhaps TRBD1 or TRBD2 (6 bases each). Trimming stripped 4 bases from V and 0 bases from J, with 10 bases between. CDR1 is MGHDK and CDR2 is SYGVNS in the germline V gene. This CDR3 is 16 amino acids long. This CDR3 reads CASSGGRGSGANVLTF. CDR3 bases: TGTGCCAGCAGTGGGGGGCGGGGCTCTGGGGCCAACGTCCTGACTTTC.

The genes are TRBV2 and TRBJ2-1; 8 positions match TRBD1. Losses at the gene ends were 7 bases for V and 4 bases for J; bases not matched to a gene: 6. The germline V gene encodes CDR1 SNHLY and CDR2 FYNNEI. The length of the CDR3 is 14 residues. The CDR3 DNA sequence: TGTGCCAGCACCCCGGACAGGGTTTACAATGAGCAGTTCTTC. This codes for CASTPDRVYNEQFF.

The CDR3 coding sequence is TGTGCCAGCAGCTTAACGGCGGGGGGCGACTACGAGCAGTACTTC. Its protein product is CASSLTAGGDYEQYF. The chain links TRBV7-3 to TRBJ2-7; 8 positions agree with TRBD2. Germline V gives CDR1 SGHTA, CDR2 FQGTGA. V was pared by 0 bases and J by 3 bases, with 4 bases of the junction left unmatched. The CDR3 runs 15 residues.

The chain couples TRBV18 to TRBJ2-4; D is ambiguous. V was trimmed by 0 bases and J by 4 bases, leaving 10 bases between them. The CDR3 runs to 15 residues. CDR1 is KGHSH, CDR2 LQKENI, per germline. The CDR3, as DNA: TGTGCCAGCTCACCACCGAATGGATCGAAAAACATTCAGTACTTC. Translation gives CASSPPNGSKNIQYF.

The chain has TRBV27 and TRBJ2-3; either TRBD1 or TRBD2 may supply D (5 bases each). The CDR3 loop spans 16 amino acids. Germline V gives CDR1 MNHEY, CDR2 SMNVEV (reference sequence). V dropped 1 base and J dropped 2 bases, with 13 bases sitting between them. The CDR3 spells CASSLYVVGTTDTQYF. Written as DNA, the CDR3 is TGTGCCAGCAGTTTATATGTGGTGGGGACCACAGATACGCAGTATTTT.

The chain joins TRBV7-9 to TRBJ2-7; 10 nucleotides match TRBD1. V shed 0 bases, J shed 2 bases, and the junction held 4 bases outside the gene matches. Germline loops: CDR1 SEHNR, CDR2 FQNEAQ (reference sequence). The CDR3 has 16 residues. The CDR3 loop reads CASSLALGQGTYEQYF. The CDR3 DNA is TGTGCCAGCAGCTTAGCCTTGGGACAGGGGACCTACGAGCAGTACTTC. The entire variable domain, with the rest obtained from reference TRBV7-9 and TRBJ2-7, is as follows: DTGVSQNPRHKITKRGQNVTFRCDPISEHNRLYWYRQTLGQGPEFLTYFQNEAQLEKSRLLSDRFSAERPKGSFSTLEIQRTEQGDSAMYLCASSLALGQGTYEQYFGPGTRLTVT.

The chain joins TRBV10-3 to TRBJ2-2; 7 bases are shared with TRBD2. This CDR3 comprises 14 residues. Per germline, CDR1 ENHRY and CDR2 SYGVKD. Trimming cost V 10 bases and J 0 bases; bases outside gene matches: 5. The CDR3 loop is CATRGTTNTGELFF. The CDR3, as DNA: TGTGCCACCCGCGGGACTACGAACACCGGGGAGCTGTTTTTT.

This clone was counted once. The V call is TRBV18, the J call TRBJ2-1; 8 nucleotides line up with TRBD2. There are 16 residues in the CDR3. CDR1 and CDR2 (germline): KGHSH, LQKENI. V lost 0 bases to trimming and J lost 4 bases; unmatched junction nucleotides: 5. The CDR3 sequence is CASSPPRTSQYNEQFF. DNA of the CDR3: TGTGCCAGCTCACCACCGAGGACTAGCCAGTACAATGAGCAGTTCTTC.

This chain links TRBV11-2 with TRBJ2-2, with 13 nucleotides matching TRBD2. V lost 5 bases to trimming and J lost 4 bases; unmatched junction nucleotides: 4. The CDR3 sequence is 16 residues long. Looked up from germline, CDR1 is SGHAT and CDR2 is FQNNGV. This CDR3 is CASSPGLAGPTGELFF. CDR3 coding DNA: TGTGCCAGCAGCCCGGGACTAGCGGGACCCACCGGGGAGCTGTTTTTT. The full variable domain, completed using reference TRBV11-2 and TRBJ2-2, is EAGVAQSPRYKIIEKRQSVAFWCNPISGHATLYWYQQILGQGPKLLIQFQNNGVVDDSQLPKDRFSAERLKGVDSTLKIQPAKLEDSAVYLCASSPGLAGPTGELFFGEGSRLTVL.

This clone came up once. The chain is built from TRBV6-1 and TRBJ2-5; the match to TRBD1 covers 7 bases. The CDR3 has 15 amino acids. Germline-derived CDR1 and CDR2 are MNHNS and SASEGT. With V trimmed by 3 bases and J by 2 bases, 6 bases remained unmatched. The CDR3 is CASSEISGQQETQYF. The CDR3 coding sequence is TGTGCCAGCAGTGAGATCTCGGGACAGCAAGAGACCCAGTACTTC.

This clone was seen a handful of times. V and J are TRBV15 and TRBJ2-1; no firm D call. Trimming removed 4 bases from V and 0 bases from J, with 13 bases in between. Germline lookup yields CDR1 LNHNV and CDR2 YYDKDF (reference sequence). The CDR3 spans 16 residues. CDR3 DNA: TGTGCCACCAGCACCGCCGGCCTGGGCTCCTACAATGAGCAGTTCTTC. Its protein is CATSTAGLGSYNEQFF.

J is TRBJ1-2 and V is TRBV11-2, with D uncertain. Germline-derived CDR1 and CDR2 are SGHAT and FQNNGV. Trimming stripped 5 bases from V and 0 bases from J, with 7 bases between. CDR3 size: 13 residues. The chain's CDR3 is CASSPLANYGYTF. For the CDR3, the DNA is TGTGCCAGCAGCCCACTGGCTAACTATGGCTACACCTTC.

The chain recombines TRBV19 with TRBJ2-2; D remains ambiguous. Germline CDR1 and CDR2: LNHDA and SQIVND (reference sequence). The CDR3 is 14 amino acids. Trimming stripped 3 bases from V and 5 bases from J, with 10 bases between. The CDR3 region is CASSIPLATGELFF. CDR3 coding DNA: TGTGCCAGTAGTATCCCGCTGGCGACCGGGGAGCTGTTTTTT.

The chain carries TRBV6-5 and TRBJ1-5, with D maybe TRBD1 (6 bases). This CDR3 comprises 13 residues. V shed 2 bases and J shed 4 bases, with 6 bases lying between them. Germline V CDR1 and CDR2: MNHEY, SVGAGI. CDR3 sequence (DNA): TGTGCCAGCAGTTACAGGGGGAATCAGCCCCAGCATTTT. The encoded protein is CASSYRGNQPQHF.

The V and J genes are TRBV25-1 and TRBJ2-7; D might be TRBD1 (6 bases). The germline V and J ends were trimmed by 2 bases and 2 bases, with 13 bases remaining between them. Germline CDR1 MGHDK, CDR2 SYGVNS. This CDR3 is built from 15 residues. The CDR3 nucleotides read TGTGCCAGCAGTGAAGGAGGACAGTTACCCTACGAGCAGTACTTC. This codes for CASSEGGQLPYEQYF.

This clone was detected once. The CDR3 bases are TGCAGCGTTGAACCCGGGGGCCCAGATACGCAGTATTTT. Its protein is CSVEPGGPDTQYF. The V and J genes are TRBV29-1 and TRBJ2-3, with D possibly being TRBD1 or TRBD2 (6 bases each). From germline, CDR1 is SQVTM and CDR2 ANQGSEA. The CDR3 contains 13 residues. Trimming shortened V by 2 bases and J by 4 bases, and 10 bases separated the two germline ends.

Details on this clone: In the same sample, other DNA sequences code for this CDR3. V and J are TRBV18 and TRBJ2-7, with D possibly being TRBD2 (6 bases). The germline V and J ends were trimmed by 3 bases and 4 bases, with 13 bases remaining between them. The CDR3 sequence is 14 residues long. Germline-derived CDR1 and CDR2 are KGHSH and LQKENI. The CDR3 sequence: CASSPRAGGYEQYF. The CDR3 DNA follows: TGTGCCAGCTCACCCAGGGCCGGGGGTTACGAGCAGTACTTC.

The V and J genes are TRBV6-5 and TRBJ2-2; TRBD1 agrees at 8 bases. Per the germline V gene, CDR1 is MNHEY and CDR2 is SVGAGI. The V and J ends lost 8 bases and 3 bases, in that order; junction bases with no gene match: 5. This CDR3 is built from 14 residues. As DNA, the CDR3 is TGTGCCAGCCGAAGGACAGGGCACACCGGGGAGCTGTTTTTT. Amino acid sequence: CASRRTGHTGELFF.